These 22 T cell receptor beta chains were all obtained from the same sample, sequenced in a study of response to subunit inactivated influenza vaccine. Via MiXCR, TCRdb re-called the RT-PCR reads, giving one row per CDR3 protein. Of about 310,000 distinct CDR3 sequences detected, approximately 21% appear once; the ten largest clones hold about 9.4%. The sample here was PBMCs from blood, taken about 19 months after vaccination. All receptors come from a man aged 50 to 69 who received an inactivated influenza vaccine.

In this sample, this clonotype turned up a few times. The chain is built from TRBV29-1 and TRBJ2-7; D possibly corresponds to TRBD2 (7 bases). Germline V lookup: CDR1 SQVTM, CDR2 ANQGSEA. V lost 0 bases to trimming and J lost 4 bases, with 16 bases between them. This CDR3 has 15 amino acids. The CDR3 DNA reads as TGCAGCGTTGAAGAATCGGGGGGCGAGACATACGAGCAGTACTTC. Its protein is CSVEESGGETYEQYF.

The chain joins TRBV28 to TRBJ2-1; 7 bases align to TRBD2. The CDR3 consists of 14 residues. Unmatched junction bases numbered 10, after V lost 7 bases and J lost 7 bases. Germline V lookup: CDR1 MDHEN, CDR2 SYDVKM. Written as DNA, the CDR3 is TGTGCCAGCATTAGGGCGGGAGTTTCGAATGAGCAGTTCTTC. Protein sequence: CASIRAGVSNEQFF.

This chain connects TRBV7-2 to TRBJ1-2; D is unresolved. V dropped 5 bases and J dropped 1 base, with 11 bases sitting between them. The germline CDR1 and CDR2 sequences are SGHTA and FQGNSA. The CDR3 sequence is 14 residues long. CDR3 residues: CASSPFQINYGYTF. The DNA of the CDR3 is TGTGCCAGCAGCCCATTCCAGATTAACTATGGCTACACCTTC. Based on the CDR3 plus reference TRBV7-2 and TRBJ1-2, the full variable domain is GAGVSQSPSNKVTEKGKDVELRCDPISGHTALYWYRQSLGQGLEFLIYFQGNSAPDKSGLPSDRFSAERTGGSVSTLTIQRTQQEDSAVYLCASSPFQINYGYTFGSGTRLTVV.

This clonotype has just a few counts. The J gene is TRBJ2-2, the V gene TRBV5-1, with D possibly being TRBD1 or TRBD2 (5 bases each). Trimming pared 1 base from V and 2 bases from J, leaving 12 bases between. The germline gives CDR1 SGHRS, CDR2 YFSETQ. The length of the CDR3 is 16 residues. CDR3 nucleotide sequence: TGCGCCAGCAGCTTGCCGGGACCGCTCAACACCGGGGAGCTGTTTTTT. It specifies CASSLPGPLNTGELFF.

The V call is TRBV14, the J call TRBJ2-7, with D maybe TRBD1 (5 bases). Germline V lookup: CDR1 SGHDN, CDR2 FVKESK. The length of the CDR3 is 13 residues. V was cut by 4 bases and J by 3 bases, with 10 bases left in between. CDR3 coding DNA: TGTGCCAGCAGCCCAAGGGGTGTCTACGAGCAGTACTTC. Encoded protein: CASSPRGVYEQYF.

This clonotype was found many times. The rearrangement uses TRBV7-2 and TRBJ1-5; D uncertain. Trimming removed 5 bases from V and 1 base from J, with 12 bases in between. In germline, CDR1 is SGHTA, CDR2 FQGNSA. The CDR3 spans 15 residues. This CDR3 is CASSAFGGSNQPQHF. The DNA for the CDR3 is TGTGCCAGCAGCGCATTTGGCGGAAGCAATCAGCCCCAGCATTTT.

The chain links TRBV5-1 to TRBJ1-2, with a possible D match to TRBD1 (5 bases). This CDR3 is 12 amino acids long. The germline gives CDR1 SGHRS, CDR2 YFSETQ. V lost 4 bases, J lost 3 bases, and 7 bases lay in between. The CDR3, as DNA: TGCGCCAGCAGCGCACAGGACTATGGCTACACCTTC. Encoded protein: CASSAQDYGYTF.

J is TRBJ1-6 and V is TRBV4-3; D not resolved. Germline V gene data show CDR1 as LGHNA and CDR2 as YSLEER. V dropped 0 bases and J dropped 0 bases, with 15 bases sitting between them. This CDR3 has 19 residues. The CDR3 loop is CASSQDLGLGSSYNSPLHF. The CDR3 nucleotides are TGCGCCAGCAGCCAAGATCTCGGGCTAGGGAGCTCCTATAATTCACCCCTCCACTTT.

The DNA for the CDR3 is TGCGCCAGCAGCTTGGGGGTCGGCACCGACTCCCGGAACACTGAAGCTTTCTTT. Its translation: CASSLGVGTDSRNTEAFF. The chain carries TRBV5-1 and TRBJ1-1; no reliable D call. V was pared by 0 bases and J by 1 base, with 19 bases between. Looked up from germline, CDR1 is SGHRS and CDR2 is YFSETQ. The CDR3 has 18 residues.

This clonotype was detected a few times. In nucleotides, the CDR3 is TGCAGCGCCGACGGGGGTACCACCGGGGAGCTGTTTTTT. As protein: CSADGGTTGELFF. This chain links TRBV29-1 with TRBJ2-2; D might be TRBD2 (6 bases). V was pared by 7 bases and J by 4 bases, with 13 bases between. Germline V CDR1 and CDR2: SQVTM, ANQGSEA. There are 13 residues in the CDR3.

In its sample, this clonotype was seen many times. Written as DNA, the CDR3 is TGCAGTGCTAGCCCCCTACTGTTCTCTGGAAACACCATATATTTT. It encodes CSASPLLFSGNTIYF. The chain links TRBV20-1 to TRBJ1-3, with unresolved D. Germline lookup yields CDR1 DFQATT and CDR2 SNEGSKA (reference sequence). Between the trimmed V and J ends, which lost 3 bases and 0 bases, there was a span of 12 bases. This CDR3 is built from 15 residues.

The table lists this clonotype with a few counts. The V and J genes are TRBV3-1 and TRBJ1-1; D gene ambiguous. The germline CDR1 and CDR2 sequences are LGHDT and YNNKEL (reference sequence). This CDR3 is built from 13 residues. Trimming took 4 bases from V and 4 from J, leaving 10 bases between them. CDR3 in amino acids: CASSRSEVTEAFF. The CDR3 DNA reads TGTGCCAGCAGCCGAAGCGAGGTCACTGAAGCTTTCTTT.

J is TRBJ2-1 and V is TRBV7-9; D unresolved. The CDR3 runs to 17 residues. The germline V gene has CDR1 SEHNR and CDR2 FQNEAQ (reference sequence). V was pared by 2 bases and J by 2 bases, with 16 bases between. The CDR3 spells CASSLTPGLGPYNEQFF. CDR3 DNA sequence: TGTGCCAGCAGCTTAACCCCCGGGTTAGGCCCCTACAATGAGCAGTTCTTC.

The chain uses TRBV20-1 and TRBJ1-2; 7 nucleotides align to TRBD1. Losses at the gene ends were 0 bases for V and 5 bases for J; bases not matched to a gene: 12. CDR1 and CDR2 (germline): DFQATT, SNEGSKA (reference sequence). This CDR3 is built from 16 residues. DNA of the CDR3: TGCAGTGCTAGAGATGGTTTGAGGGGGCTAGGGTATGGCTACACCTTC. Protein sequence: CSARDGLRGLGYGYTF.

The V call is TRBV29-1, the J call TRBJ2-5; 7 positions agree with TRBD1. CDR1 and CDR2 from the germline V gene are SQVTM and ANQGSEA. V dropped 6 bases and J dropped 2; count of bases not matched to a gene: 6. This CDR3 has 13 residues. CDR3 coding DNA: TGCAGCGTAGAGGACAGGACGCAAGAGACCCAGTACTTC. Protein product: CSVEDRTQETQYF.

Only a few counts were recorded for this clonotype. This sequence joins TRBV10-3 and TRBJ2-1; 12 bases align to TRBD2. V was clipped by 10 bases and J by 4 bases; unmatched bases: 5. Germline CDR1 is ENHRY and CDR2 is SYGVKD. This CDR3 spans 14 amino acids. The CDR3 sequence is CATLAGGPYNEQFF. The CDR3 DNA reads as TGTGCCACCCTAGCGGGAGGGCCATACAATGAGCAGTTCTTC.

This clonotype has more than one count but fewer than ten. V and J are TRBV29-1 and TRBJ1-1; 8 bases agree with TRBD1. CDR1 and CDR2 (germline): SQVTM, ANQGSEA. The CDR3 covers 13 residues. Here the CDR3 reads CTVFDRGNTEAFF. CDR3 in DNA: TGCACCGTATTCGACAGGGGGAACACTGAAGCTTTCTTT.

The gene calls are TRBV20-1 and TRBJ2-1; D may be TRBD1 (6 bases). Per the germline V gene, CDR1 is DFQATT and CDR2 is SNEGSKA (reference sequence). Trimming took off 1 base at V and 3 bases at J, with 7 bases between the two ends. The CDR3 consists of 13 residues. In DNA, the CDR3 is TGCAGTGCTAGAGTGGACAGCTACAATGAGCAGTTCTTC. It yields the protein CSARVDSYNEQFF.

The genes are TRBV12-3 or TRBV12-4 and TRBJ2-2; TRBD1 agrees at 10 bases. The CDR3 length is 16 residues. With V trimmed by 3 bases and J by 6 bases, 7 bases remained unmatched. In DNA, the CDR3 is TGTGCCAGCAGTTTCACCGGGACAGGGGCGGCCGGGGAGCTGTTTTTT. Its translation: CASSFTGTGAAGELFF.

This clonotype was recorded only once. V gene TRBV4-1 combines with J gene TRBJ2-3; D assignment may be TRBD1 or TRBD2 (6 bases each). The CDR3 covers 14 residues. Germline CDR1 is MGHRA and CDR2 is YSYEKL. Deletions cut 0 bases from V and 7 bases from J, with 11 bases between. For the CDR3, the DNA is TGCGCCAGCAGCCAAGATGGGGGGCGATATACGCAGTATTTT. It codes for CASSQDGGRYTQYF.

This clonotype was picked up one time. The chain links TRBV3-1 to TRBJ2-7; TRBD1 matches at 9 bases. Germline V gene sequence: CDR1 LGHDT, CDR2 YNNKEL (reference sequence). With 0 bases clipped from V and 7 bases from J, the junction kept 7 bases outside the gene matches. There are 15 residues in the CDR3. CDR3 coding DNA: TGTGCCAGCAGCCAAGATCGCAACAGGGGGCGGGAGCAGTACTTC. It yields the protein CASSQDRNRGREQYF.

This clonotype was seen a few times. The gene calls are TRBV7-2 and TRBJ1-5, with 7 bases aligning to TRBD1. Germline V lookup: CDR1 SGHTA, CDR2 FQGNSA. Trimming took 6 bases from V and 0 from J; bases not matched to a gene: 5. CDR3 size: 15 residues. The CDR3 nucleotides are TGTGCCAGCAGTTTTACAGGGGTTAGCAATCAGCCCCAGCATTTT. Translated: CASSFTGVSNQPQHF.